This T cell receptor (beta chain) was captured in a study of CD4 T cells in relation to SARS-CoV-2 and coronaviruses. Germline CDR1 is SQVTM and CDR2 is ANQGSEA. The CDR3 has 13 residues. V lost 3 bases, J lost 1 base, and 9 bases lay in between. Remarks on this clone: The antigen remains undetermined.

Before the COVID-19 pandemic, during about 2011-2019, CD4+ T cells were taken from unexposed donors. Isolation of CD4+ T cells took place after approximately 11 days in culture. Testing used SARS-CoV-2 S/N and four cold-coronavirus spikes on unexposed-donor CD4+ T cells, cells permitting. On days 3 and 7, cultures got half fresh IL-2 medium. Using immunoSEQ multiplex PCR, the repertoire was profiled, and TCRdb retains in-frame clones only, with some absent. Seen here are roughly 25,000 clones, roughly 81% observed once, and the top ten hold 15% to 20%. Sample: CD4+ T cells from PBMCs, cultured in vitro. This TCR was sampled from a human donor in good health. The V call is TRBV29-1, the J call TRBJ1-1; D not resolved. This CDR3 reads CSVDRAENTEAFF. CDR3 coding DNA: TGCAGCGTTGACAGAGCCGAGAACACTGAAGCTTTCTTT.